This TCR beta chain was obtained from a study of T cell clonality in common variable immunodeficiency. The study, taken as a whole, reports: Common variable immunodeficiency TCR beta sequences reportedly had fewer deletions and N-nucleotide insertions. Compared with controls, CVID subjects had fewer shared TCRbeta clones.

Trimming removed 6 bases from V and 4 bases from J; junction bases left unmatched: 7. The V gene's germline CDR1 is DFQATT and CDR2 SNEGSKA (reference sequence). The CDR3 spans 15 residues. Equal genomic DNA amounts from CVID and control samples were sequenced. The assay was immunoSEQ multiplex PCR, and TCRdb's table has in-frame clones only and misses some. This sample has 35,000 or so clones and no singletons, with 0.75% to 1% in the ten largest. Both groups were predominantly of Caucasian heritage. This clone was counted ten times or more. Its matching antigen is unknown. The sequenced fragment ends 3 residues before the CDR3 boundary, so the rest is inferred from the germline J gene.

The V and J genes are TRBV20-1 and TRBJ1-6, with 9 positions matching TRBD1. The clonotype originates from a person aged 18-70 years in good health. Sequencing was carried out using peripheral blood mononuclear cells. CDR3 protein: CSAKDRGVYNSPLHF. Incomplete CDR3 DNA: TGCAGTGCCAAGGACAGGGGAGTTTATAATTCACCC.